Below are 11 T cell receptor beta chains sequenced from a single sample in a study of T-cell memory formation after mild COVID-19. TCRdb re-called the 5' RACE reads with MiXCR, one entry per CDR3 protein. The sample holds nearly 110,000 distinct CDR3 sequences, 15% to 20% seen once. The source material was PBMCs or a T cell subset sorted from them (not recorded which). The receptors shown here come from an adult woman who had mild COVID-19 (a few samples of this study predate the infection). Cell type and time point are not known.

This clonotype turned up a few times. The rearrangement joins TRBV7-8 to TRBJ1-2; 7 nucleotides line up with TRBD1. The CDR3 spans 16 residues. V dropped 3 bases and J dropped 4; count of bases not matched to a gene: 11. Germline V CDR1 and CDR2: SGHVS, FQNEAQ. The CDR3 loop is CASSLLDRDWSYGYTF. CDR3 nucleotides: TGTGCCAGCAGCTTGCTTGACAGGGATTGGAGCTATGGCTACACCTTC.

The rearrangement joins TRBV29-1 to TRBJ2-3, with TRBD2 identical over 9 bases. Germline CDR1 SQVTM, CDR2 ANQGSEA. This CDR3 is 13 amino acids long. V lost 5 bases to trimming and J lost 2 bases; unmatched junction nucleotides: 2. The CDR3 DNA follows: TGCAGCGTTACTAGCGGGTACACAGATACGCAGTATTTT. It encodes CSVTSGYTDTQYF.

This clonotype turned up a few times. This CDR3 is CSARDQRTGFGANVLTF. The CDR3 nucleotides are TGCAGTGCTAGAGATCAAAGGACAGGGTTTGGGGCCAACGTCCTGACTTTC. This chain joins TRBV20-1 and TRBJ2-6; 8 bases align to TRBD1. The ends lost 0 bases at V and 3 bases at J; junction bases unmatched: 7. Germline values: CDR1 DFQATT, CDR2 SNEGSKA (reference sequence). The CDR3 runs to 17 residues.

In its sample, this clonotype was seen many times. This chain joins TRBV29-1 and TRBJ2-7, with 9 bases fitting TRBD2. J was trimmed by 4 bases and V by 3 bases; bases with no gene match: 13. CDR1 and CDR2 from the germline V gene are SQVTM and ANQGSEA. The CDR3 length is 16 residues. The CDR3, as DNA: TGCAGCGTTGACGGGGTTTCGCGGGAGGGCGGGTACGAGCAGTACTTC. Protein: CSVDGVSREGGYEQYF.

The chain combines TRBV24-1 with TRBJ2-7, with 8 bases matching TRBD1. V was pared by 4 bases and J by 3 bases, with 7 bases of the junction left unmatched. The germline V gene encodes CDR1 KGHDR and CDR2 SFDVKD. CDR3 length: 15 amino acids. In DNA form, the CDR3 reads TGTGCCACCAGTGACTCGACAGGGGCATTCTACGAGCAGTACTTC. As protein: CATSDSTGAFYEQYF.

The chain couples TRBV7-8 to TRBJ1-1; D unclear. Germline V gives CDR1 SGHVS, CDR2 FQNEAQ. Trimming cost V 4 bases and J 6 bases, with 6 bases left between them. CDR3 length equals 11 residues. DNA of the CDR3: TGTGCCAGCAGCTACCGGGCTGAAGCTTTCTTT. The encoded protein is CASSYRAEAFF.

This clonotype was seen more than once but under ten times. The V and J genes are TRBV7-9 and TRBJ1-2; D not resolved. The V gene lost 1 base and the J gene lost 4 bases, with 7 bases spanning the gap. The CDR3 sequence is 13 residues long. The germline V gene encodes CDR1 SEHNR and CDR2 FQNEAQ (reference sequence). CDR3 in amino acids: CASSLVTAYGYTF. CDR3 DNA sequence: TGTGCCAGCAGCTTAGTGACTGCCTATGGCTACACCTTC. Supplemented by reference TRBV7-9 and TRBJ1-2, the full variable domain reads DTGVSQNPRHKITKRGQNVTFRCDPISEHNRLYWYRQTLGQGPEFLTYFQNEAQLEKSRLLSDRFSAERPKGSFSTLEIQRTEQGDSAMYLCASSLVTAYGYTFGSGTRLTVV.

A few counts support this clonotype. This chain links TRBV4-1 with TRBJ1-2; D unclear. The CDR3 is 11 amino acids. V gave up 3 bases and J gave up 7 bases, with 6 bases separating them. Germline V gene data show CDR1 as MGHRA and CDR2 as YSYEKL. The CDR3: CASSHDGGYTF. For the CDR3, the DNA is TGCGCCAGCAGCCATGACGGTGGCTACACCTTC.

The V gene is TRBV6-5, the J gene TRBJ1-1; D ambiguous. The CDR3 is 15 amino acids. V was shortened by 2 bases and J by 5 bases, with 15 bases between the two germline ends. Germline lookup yields CDR1 MNHEY and CDR2 SVGAGI. CDR3 sequence (DNA): TGTGCCAGCAGTTACGGGTGGGAAGGATGGACTGAAGCTTTCTTT. Residues: CASSYGWEGWTEAFF.

V and J are TRBV15 and TRBJ2-7, with 7 nucleotides matching TRBD2. Germline-derived CDR1 and CDR2 are LNHNV and YYDKDF (reference sequence). With V trimmed by 5 bases and J by 1 base, 5 bases remained unmatched. The CDR3 has 14 residues. CDR3 region: CATSGGLPSYEQYF. CDR3 nucleotide sequence: TGTGCCACCAGCGGGGGACTACCTTCCTACGAGCAGTACTTC.

The chain has TRBV20-1 and TRBJ1-5; 8 bases match TRBD1. The CDR3 totals 15 residues. The ends lost 6 bases at V and 1 base at J; junction bases unmatched: 8. Germline lookup yields CDR1 DFQATT and CDR2 SNEGSKA (reference sequence). The DNA of the CDR3 is TGCAGTGCCACGGACAGGGTAGGAAGCAATCAGCCCCAGCATTTT. This gives the protein CSATDRVGSNQPQHF.